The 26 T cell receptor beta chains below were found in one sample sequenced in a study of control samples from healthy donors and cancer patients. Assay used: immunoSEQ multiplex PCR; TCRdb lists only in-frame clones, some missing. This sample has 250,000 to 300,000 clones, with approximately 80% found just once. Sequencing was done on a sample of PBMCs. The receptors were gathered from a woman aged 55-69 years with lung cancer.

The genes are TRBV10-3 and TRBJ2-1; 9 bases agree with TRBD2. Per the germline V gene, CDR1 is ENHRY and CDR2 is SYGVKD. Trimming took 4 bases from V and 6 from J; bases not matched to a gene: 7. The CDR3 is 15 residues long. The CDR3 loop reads CAISASGINGNEQFF. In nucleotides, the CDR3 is TGTGCCATCAGTGCTAGCGGGATCAACGGCAATGAGCAGTTCTTC.

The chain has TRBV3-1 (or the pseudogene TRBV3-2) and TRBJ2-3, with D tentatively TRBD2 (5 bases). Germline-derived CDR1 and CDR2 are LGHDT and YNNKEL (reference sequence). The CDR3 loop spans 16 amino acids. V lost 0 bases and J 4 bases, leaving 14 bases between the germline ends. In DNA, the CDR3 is TGTGCCAGCAGCCAAGATAGTAGCGAGTCAGCAGATACGCAGTATTTT. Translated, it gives CASSQDSSESADTQYF.

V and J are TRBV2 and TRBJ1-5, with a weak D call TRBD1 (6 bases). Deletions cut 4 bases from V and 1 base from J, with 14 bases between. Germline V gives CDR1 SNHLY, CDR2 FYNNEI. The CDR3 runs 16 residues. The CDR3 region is CASSGLAGQSNQPQHF. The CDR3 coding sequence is TGTGCCAGCAGTGGGCTAGCGGGACAAAGCAATCAGCCCCAGCATTTT.

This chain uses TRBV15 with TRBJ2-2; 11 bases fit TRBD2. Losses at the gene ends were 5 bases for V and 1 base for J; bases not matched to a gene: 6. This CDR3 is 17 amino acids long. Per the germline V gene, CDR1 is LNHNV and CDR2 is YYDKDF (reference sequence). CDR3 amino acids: CATSQTSGALNTGELFF. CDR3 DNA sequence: TGTGCCACCAGCCAGACTAGCGGGGCCTTGAACACCGGGGAGCTGTTTTTT.

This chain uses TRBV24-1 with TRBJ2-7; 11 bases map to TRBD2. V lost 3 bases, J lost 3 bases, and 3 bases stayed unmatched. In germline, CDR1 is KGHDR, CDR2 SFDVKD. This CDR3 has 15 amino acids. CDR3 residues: CATSDPGTSGYEQYF. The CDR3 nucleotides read TGTGCCACCAGTGATCCCGGGACTAGCGGCTACGAGCAGTACTTC.

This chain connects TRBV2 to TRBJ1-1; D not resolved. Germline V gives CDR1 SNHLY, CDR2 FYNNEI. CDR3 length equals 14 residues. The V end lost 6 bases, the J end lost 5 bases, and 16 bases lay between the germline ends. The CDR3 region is CASRPTASRTEAFF. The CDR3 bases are TGTGCCAGCAGACCTACGGCCTCCCGAACTGAAGCTTTCTTT.

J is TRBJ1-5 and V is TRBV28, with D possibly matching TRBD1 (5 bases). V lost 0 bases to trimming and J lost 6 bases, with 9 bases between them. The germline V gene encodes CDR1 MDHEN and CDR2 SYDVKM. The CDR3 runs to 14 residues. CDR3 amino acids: CASSLWRGSQPQHF. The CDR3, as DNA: TGTGCCAGCAGTTTATGGAGGGGATCTCAGCCCCAGCATTTT.

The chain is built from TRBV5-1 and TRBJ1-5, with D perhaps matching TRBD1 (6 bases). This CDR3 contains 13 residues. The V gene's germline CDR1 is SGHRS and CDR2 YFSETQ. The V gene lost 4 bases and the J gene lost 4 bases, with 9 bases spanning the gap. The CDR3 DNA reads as TGCGCCAGCAGCAGCACAGGGAATCAGCCCCAGCATTTT. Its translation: CASSSTGNQPQHF.

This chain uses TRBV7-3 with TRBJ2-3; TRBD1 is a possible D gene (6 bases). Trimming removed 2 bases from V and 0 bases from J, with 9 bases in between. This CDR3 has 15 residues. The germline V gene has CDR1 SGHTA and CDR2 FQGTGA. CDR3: CASSLRGQSTDTQYF. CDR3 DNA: TGTGCCAGCAGCTTACGGGGACAAAGCACAGATACGCAGTATTTT.

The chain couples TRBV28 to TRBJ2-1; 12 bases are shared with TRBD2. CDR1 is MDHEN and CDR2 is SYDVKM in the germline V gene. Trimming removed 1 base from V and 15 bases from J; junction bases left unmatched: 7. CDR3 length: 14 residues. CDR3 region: CASSLYSSGRVAFF. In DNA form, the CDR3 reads TGTGCCAGCAGTTTATATTCTAGCGGGAGGGTTGCGTTCTTC. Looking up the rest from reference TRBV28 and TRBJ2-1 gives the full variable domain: DVKVTQSSRYLVKRTGEKVFLECVQDMDHENMFWYRQDPGLGLRLIYFSYDVKMKEKGDIPEGYSVSREKKERFSLILESASTNQTSMYLCASSLYSSGRVAFFGPGTRLTVL.

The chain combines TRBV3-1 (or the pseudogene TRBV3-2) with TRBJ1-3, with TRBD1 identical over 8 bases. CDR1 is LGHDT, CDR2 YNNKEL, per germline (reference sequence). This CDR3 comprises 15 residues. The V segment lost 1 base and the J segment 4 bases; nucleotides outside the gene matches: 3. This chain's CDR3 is CASSQGQGRGNTIYF. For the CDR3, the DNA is TGTGCCAGCAGCCAAGGACAGGGGCGCGGAAACACCATATATTTT.

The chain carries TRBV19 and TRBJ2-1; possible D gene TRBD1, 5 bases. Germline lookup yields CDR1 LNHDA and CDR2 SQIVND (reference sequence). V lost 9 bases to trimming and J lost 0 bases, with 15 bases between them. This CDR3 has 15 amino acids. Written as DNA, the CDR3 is TGTGCCAGCCAGAGGACATTTAGCTCCTACAATGAGCAGTTCTTC. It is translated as CASQRTFSSYNEQFF.

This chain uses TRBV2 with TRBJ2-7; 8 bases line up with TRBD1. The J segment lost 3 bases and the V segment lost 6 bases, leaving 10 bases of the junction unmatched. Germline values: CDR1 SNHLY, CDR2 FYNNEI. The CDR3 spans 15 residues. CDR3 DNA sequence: TGTGCCAGCAGGGCAATAGGACAGGGAAGCTACGAGCAGTACTTC. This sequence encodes CASRAIGQGSYEQYF.

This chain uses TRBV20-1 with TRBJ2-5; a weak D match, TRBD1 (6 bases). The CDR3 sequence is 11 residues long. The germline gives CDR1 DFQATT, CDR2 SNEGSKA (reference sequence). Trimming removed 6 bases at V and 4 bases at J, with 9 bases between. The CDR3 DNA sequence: TGCAGTGCGTTACAGGGAGAGACCCAGTACTTC. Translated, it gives CSALQGETQYF.

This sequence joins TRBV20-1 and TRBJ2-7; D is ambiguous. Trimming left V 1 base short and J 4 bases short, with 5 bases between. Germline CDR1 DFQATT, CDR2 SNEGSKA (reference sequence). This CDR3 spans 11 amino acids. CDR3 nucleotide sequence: TGCAGTGCTAGAGCCCAGTACGAGCAGTACTTC. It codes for CSARAQYEQYF.

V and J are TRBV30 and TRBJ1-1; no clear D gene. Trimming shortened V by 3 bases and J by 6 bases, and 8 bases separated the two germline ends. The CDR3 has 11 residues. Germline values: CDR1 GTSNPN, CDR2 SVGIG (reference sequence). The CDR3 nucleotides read TGTGCCTGGAGCTCGATCCCTGAAGCTTTCTTT. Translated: CAWSSIPEAFF. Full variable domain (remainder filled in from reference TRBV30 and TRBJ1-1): SQTIHQWPATLVQPVGSPLSLECTVEGTSNPNLYWYRQAAGRGLQLLFYSVGIGQISSEVPQNLSASRPQDRQFILSSKKLLLSDSGFYLCAWSSIPEAFFGQGTRLTVV.

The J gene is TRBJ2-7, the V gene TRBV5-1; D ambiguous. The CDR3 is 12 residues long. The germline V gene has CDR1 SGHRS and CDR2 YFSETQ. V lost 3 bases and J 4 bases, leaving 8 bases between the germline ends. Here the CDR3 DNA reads TGCGCCAGCAGCTCCGCATTTTACGAGCAGTACTTC. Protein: CASSSAFYEQYF. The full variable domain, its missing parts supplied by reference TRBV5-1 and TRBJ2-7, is KAGVTQTPRYLIKTRGQQVTLSCSPISGHRSVSWYQQTPGQGLQFLFEYFSETQRNKGNFPGRFSGRQFSNSRSEMNVSTLELGDSALYLCASSSAFYEQYFGPGTRLTVT.

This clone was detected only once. The CDR3 coding sequence is TGTGCCAGCAGACCCGGACTAGCGGGCACAGATACGCAGTATTTT. This sequence encodes CASRPGLAGTDTQYF. This chain uses TRBV2 with TRBJ2-3, with 10 positions matching TRBD2. Germline trimming cut 6 bases from V and 1 base from J; bases unmatched to any gene: 4. Germline V lookup: CDR1 SNHLY, CDR2 FYNNEI. This CDR3 contains 15 residues.

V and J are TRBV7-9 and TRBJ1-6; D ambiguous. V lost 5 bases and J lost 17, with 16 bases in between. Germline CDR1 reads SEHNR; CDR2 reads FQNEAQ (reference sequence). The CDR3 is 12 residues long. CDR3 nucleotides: TGTGCCAGCAGCAATGAACCCGGGCCGATCCACTTT. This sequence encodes CASSNEPGPIHF.

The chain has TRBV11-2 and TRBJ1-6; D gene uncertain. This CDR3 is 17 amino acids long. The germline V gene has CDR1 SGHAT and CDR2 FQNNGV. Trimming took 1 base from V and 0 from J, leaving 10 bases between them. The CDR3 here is CASSLVSGRSYNSPLHF. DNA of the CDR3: TGTGCCAGCAGCTTAGTCTCCGGACGCTCCTATAATTCACCCCTCCACTTT. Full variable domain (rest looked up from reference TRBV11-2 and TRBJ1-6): EAGVAQSPRYKIIEKRQSVAFWCNPISGHATLYWYQQILGQGPKLLIQFQNNGVVDDSQLPKDRFSAERLKGVDSTLKIQPAKLEDSAVYLCASSLVSGRSYNSPLHFGNGTRLTVT.

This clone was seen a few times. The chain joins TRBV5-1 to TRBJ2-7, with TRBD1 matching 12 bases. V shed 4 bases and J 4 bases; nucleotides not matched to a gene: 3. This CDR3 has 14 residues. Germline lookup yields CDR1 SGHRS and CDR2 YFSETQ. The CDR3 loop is CASSEGQGAYEQYF. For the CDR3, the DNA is TGCGCCAGCAGCGAGGGACAGGGGGCTTACGAGCAGTACTTC.

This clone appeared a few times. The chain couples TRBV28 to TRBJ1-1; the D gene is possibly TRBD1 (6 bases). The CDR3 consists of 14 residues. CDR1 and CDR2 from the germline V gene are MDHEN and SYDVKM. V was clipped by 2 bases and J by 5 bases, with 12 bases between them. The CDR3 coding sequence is TGTGCCAGCAGTTTAGCAGGGGCGGGAACTGAAGCTTTCTTT. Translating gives CASSLAGAGTEAFF. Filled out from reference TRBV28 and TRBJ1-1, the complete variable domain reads DVKVTQSSRYLVKRTGEKVFLECVQDMDHENMFWYRQDPGLGLRLIYFSYDVKMKEKGDIPEGYSVSREKKERFSLILESASTNQTSMYLCASSLAGAGTEAFFGQGTRLTVV.

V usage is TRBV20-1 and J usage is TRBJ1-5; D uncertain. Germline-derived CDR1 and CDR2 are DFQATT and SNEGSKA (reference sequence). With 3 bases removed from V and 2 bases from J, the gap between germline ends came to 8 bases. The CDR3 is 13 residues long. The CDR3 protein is CSASMQGNQPQHF. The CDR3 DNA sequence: TGCAGTGCTAGTATGCAGGGCAATCAGCCCCAGCATTTT.

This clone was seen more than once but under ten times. The CDR3 protein is CASSLPGRSYGYTF. DNA for the CDR3: TGTGCCAGCAGCTTGCCTGGACGGTCCTATGGCTACACCTTC. V is TRBV5-4 and J is TRBJ1-2, with D uncertain. From germline, CDR1 is SGHNT and CDR2 YYREEE (reference sequence). V was clipped by 1 base and J by 4 bases, with 11 bases between them. The CDR3 covers 14 residues.

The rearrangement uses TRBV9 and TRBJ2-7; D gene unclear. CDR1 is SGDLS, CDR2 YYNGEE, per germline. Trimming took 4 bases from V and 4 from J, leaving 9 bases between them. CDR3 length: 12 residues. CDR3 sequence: CASSPGGYEQYF. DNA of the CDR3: TGTGCCAGCAGCCCTGGTGGATACGAGCAGTACTTC.

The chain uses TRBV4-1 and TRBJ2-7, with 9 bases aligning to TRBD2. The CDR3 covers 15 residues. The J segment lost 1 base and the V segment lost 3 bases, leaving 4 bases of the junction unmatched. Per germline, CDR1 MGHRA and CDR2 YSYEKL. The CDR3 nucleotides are TGCGCCAGCAGCCACCCAGCGGGAGGTTCCTACGAGCAGTACTTC. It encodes CASSHPAGGSYEQYF.